This TCR beta chain came from a study of breast tumors, draining lymph nodes, adjacent tissues. Study-wide findings and caveats: Data fit most tumor T cells coming from lymph node, expanding in tumor. Tumor repertoires ranked between lymph nodes and nontumor tissue in diversity, with V and J gene preferences.

Concerning this clonotype: Its antigen is still unknown.

This CDR3 contains 12 residues. The germline CDR1 and CDR2 sequences are LNHNV and YYDKDF (reference sequence). V lost 3 bases, J lost 7 bases, and 9 bases lay in between. TCRdb redid the calling of the multiplex PCR reads with MiXCR, one entry per CDR3 protein. The repertoire holds about 22,000 distinct CDR3 sequences, with roughly 55% as singletons. The sequence was obtained from a female donor with breast cancer. Some clones in this sample may be carry-over from other donors' samples. Material: breast tumor tissue. The V call is TRBV15, the J call TRBJ1-2, with no clear D. CDR3 residues: CATSSIGSGYTF. The CDR3 DNA sequence: TGTGCCACCAGCAGTATCGGGTCTGGCTACACCTTC. The entire variable domain, with the rest obtained from reference TRBV15 and TRBJ1-2, is as follows: DAMVIQNPRYQVTQFGKPVTLSCSQTLNHNVMYWYQQKSSQAPKLLFHYYDKDFNNEADTPDNFQSRRPNTSFCFLDIRSPGLGDTAMYLCATSSIGSGYTFGSGTRLTVV.